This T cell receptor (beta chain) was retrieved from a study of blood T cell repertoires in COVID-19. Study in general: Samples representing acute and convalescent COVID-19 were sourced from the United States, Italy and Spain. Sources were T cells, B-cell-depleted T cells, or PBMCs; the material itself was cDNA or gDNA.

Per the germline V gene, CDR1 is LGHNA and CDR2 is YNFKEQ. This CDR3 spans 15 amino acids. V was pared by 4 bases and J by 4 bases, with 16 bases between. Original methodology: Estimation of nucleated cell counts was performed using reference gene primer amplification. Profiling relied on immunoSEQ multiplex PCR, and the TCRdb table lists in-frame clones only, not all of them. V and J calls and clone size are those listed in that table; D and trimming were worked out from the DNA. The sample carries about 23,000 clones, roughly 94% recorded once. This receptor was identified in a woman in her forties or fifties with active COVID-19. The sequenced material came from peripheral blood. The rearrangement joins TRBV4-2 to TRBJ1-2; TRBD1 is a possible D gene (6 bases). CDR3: CASSPSDQGSYGYTF. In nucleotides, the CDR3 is TGTGCCAGCAGCCCTTCGGACCAGGGGTCCTATGGCTACACCTTC.